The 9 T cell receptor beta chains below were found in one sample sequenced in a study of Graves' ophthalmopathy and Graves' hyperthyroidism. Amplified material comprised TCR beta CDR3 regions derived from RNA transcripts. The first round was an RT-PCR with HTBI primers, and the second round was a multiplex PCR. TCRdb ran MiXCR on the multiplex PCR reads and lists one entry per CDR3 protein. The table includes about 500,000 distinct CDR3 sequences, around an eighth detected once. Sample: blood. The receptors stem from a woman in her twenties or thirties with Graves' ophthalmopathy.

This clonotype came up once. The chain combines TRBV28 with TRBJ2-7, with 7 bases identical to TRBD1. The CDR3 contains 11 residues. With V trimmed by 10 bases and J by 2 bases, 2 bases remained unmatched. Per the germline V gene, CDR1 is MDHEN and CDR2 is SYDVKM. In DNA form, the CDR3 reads TGTGCCACCACAGGGGCCTACGAGCAGTACTTC. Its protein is CATTGAYEQYF.

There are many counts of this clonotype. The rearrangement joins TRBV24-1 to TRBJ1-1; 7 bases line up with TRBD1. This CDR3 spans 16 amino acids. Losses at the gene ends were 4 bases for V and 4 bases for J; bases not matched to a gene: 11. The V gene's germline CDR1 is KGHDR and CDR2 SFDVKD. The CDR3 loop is CATSEELAGGCTEAFF. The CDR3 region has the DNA TGTGCCACCAGTGAAGAGTTGGCAGGGGGGTGCACTGAAGCTTTCTTT.

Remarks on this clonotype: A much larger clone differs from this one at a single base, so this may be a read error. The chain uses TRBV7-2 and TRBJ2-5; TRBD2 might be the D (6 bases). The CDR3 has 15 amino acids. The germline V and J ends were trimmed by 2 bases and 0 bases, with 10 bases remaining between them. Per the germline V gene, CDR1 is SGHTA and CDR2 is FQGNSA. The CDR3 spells CASSLSRDHQETQYF. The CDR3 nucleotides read TGTGCCAGCAGCTTATCGCGGGACCACCAAGAGACCCAGTACTTC. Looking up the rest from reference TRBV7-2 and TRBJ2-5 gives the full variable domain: GAGVSQSPSNKVTEKGKDVELRCDPISGHTALYWYRQSLGQGLEFLIYFQGNSAPDKSGLPSDRFSAERTGGSVSTLTIQRTQQEDSAVYLCASSLSRDHQETQYFGPGTRLLVL.

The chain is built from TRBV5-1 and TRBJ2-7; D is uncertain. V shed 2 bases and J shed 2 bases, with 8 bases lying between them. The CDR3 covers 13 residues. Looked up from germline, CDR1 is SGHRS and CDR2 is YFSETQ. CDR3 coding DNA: TGCGCCAGCAGCTTCGCGATTCCCTACGAGCAGTACTTC. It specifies CASSFAIPYEQYF.

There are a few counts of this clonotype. CDR3 bases: TGTGCCAGCAGTTTCTTACTAGCGGGAGGAACGTTCTACGAGCAGTACTTC. It is translated as CASSFLLAGGTFYEQYF. The V and J genes are TRBV27 and TRBJ2-7, with TRBD2 matching over 12 bases. The CDR3 is 17 amino acids. The junction had 9 bases not matched to a gene; V was cut back by 3 bases and J by 3 bases. The germline CDR1 and CDR2 sequences are MNHEY and SMNVEV (reference sequence).

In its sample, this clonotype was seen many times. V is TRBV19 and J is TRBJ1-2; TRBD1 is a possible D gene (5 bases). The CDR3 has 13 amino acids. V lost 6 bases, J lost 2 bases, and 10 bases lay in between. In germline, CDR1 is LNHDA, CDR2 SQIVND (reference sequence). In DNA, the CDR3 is TGTGCCAGTAGGGGGGGGACGAACTATGGCTACACCTTC. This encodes CASRGGTNYGYTF. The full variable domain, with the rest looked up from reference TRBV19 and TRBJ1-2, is DGGITQSPKYLFRKEGQNVTLSCEQNLNHDAMYWYRQDPGQGLRLIYYSQIVNDFQKGDIAEGYSVSREKKESFPLTVTSAQKNPTAFYLCASRGGTNYGYTFGSGTRLTVV.

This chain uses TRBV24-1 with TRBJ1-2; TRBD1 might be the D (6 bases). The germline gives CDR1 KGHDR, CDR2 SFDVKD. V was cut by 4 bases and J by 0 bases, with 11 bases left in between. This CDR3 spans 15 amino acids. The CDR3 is CATSEVQGTNYGYTF. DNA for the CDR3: TGTGCCACCAGTGAGGTACAGGGCACTAACTATGGCTACACCTTC.

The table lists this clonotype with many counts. The CDR3 here is CASSLNFGDQPQHF. The CDR3 DNA is TGTGCCAGCAGTTTAAATTTTGGGGATCAGCCCCAGCATTTT. V usage is TRBV27 and J usage is TRBJ1-5; no clear D gene. V lost 2 bases to trimming and J lost 5 bases, with 10 bases between them. This CDR3 spans 14 amino acids. Germline lookup yields CDR1 MNHEY and CDR2 SMNVEV (reference sequence).

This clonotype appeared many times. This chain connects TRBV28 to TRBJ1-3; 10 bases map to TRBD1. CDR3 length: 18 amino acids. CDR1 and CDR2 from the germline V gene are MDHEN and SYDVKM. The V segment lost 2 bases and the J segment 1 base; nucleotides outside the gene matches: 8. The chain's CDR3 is CASSLPGTGALSGNTIYF. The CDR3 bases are TGTGCCAGCAGTTTACCCGGGACAGGGGCCCTATCTGGAAACACCATATATTTT.